Below, one T cell receptor (beta chain) is given with its context. Germline assignment: CDR1 SGDLS and CDR2 YYNGEE. The CDR3 contains 15 residues. Trimming stripped 4 bases from V and 1 base from J, with 11 bases between. These data belong to a study of blood T cell repertoires in COVID-19. Across the study: Acute and convalescent COVID-19 samples came from the United States, Italy and Spain. Sample material is recorded as cDNA or gDNA derived from T cells, B-cell-depleted T cells, or PBMCs.

How the authors handled the data: From reference gene primer amplification, estimates of nucleated cell counts were derived. The protocol was immunoSEQ multiplex PCR, while the TCRdb copy is restricted to in-frame clones and leaves out a portion. V and J calls and clone size are copied from that table; D and trimming were computed from the DNA. The table lists 80,000 to 95,000 clones, over 80% of them singletons. Sequencing was performed on peripheral blood. The rearrangement joins TRBV9 to TRBJ2-2; D is undetermined. The TCR sequence derives from a woman older than 75 with active or convalescent COVID-19. The CDR3 spells CASSLLGQNTGELFF. The CDR3 region has the DNA TGTGCCAGCAGCCTCCTTGGGCAGAACACCGGGGAGCTGTTTTTT. Combining the CDR3 with reference TRBV9 and TRBJ2-2 gives the whole variable domain DSGVTQTPKHLITATGQRVTLRCSPRSGDLSVYWYQQSLDQGLQFLIQYYNGEERAKGNILERFSAQQFPDLHSELNLSSLELGDSALYFCASSLLGQNTGELFFGEGSRLTVL.